The 9 T cell receptor beta chains in this list originate from one sample, sequenced in a study of CD8 T cells in ankylosing spondylitis. TCRdb fed the 5' RACE reads into MiXCR, producing one record per CDR3 protein. The sample shows hundreds of thousands of distinct CDR3 sequences, roughly 25% of them seen only once. Source material: blood, either unsorted or a sorted T cell fraction (not recorded which). The receptors here all came from a male donor with ankylosing spondylitis or in good health (not recorded which).

In this sample, this clonotype turned up many times. The chain recombines TRBV29-1 with TRBJ1-3, with 8 bases fitting TRBD1. CDR3 length: 15 residues. CDR1 and CDR2 (germline): SQVTM, ANQGSEA. Losses at the gene ends were 6 bases for V and 0 bases for J; bases not matched to a gene: 7. This CDR3 reads CSVGDRTSSGNTIYF. CDR3 nucleotides: TGCAGCGTGGGGGACAGGACTAGCTCTGGAAACACCATATATTTT.

This clonotype was observed a handful of times. The V and J genes are TRBV3-1 and TRBJ2-5; TRBD2 aligns across 12 bases. Germline V gene data show CDR1 as LGHDT and CDR2 as YNNKEL (reference sequence). The CDR3 spans 19 residues. V shed 8 bases, J shed 5 bases, and the junction held 21 bases outside the gene matches. The CDR3 spells CASCRTSGRTNTRRETQYF. The CDR3 DNA follows: TGTGCCAGCTGCCGAACTAGCGGGAGGACCAATACAAGGAGGGAGACCCAGTACTTC.

This clonotype was seen at least ten times. V is TRBV20-1 and J is TRBJ2-1; TRBD1 agrees at 9 bases. CDR3 length equals 13 residues. Germline V gene lookup returns CDR1 DFQATT and CDR2 SNEGSKA (reference sequence). Losses at the gene ends were 5 bases for V and 7 bases for J; bases not matched to a gene: 6. CDR3 nucleotides: TGCAGTGCTGCCGGGACAGGGCTGAATGAGCAGTTCTTC. Its protein product is CSAAGTGLNEQFF.

V usage is TRBV2 and J usage is TRBJ2-1; perhaps TRBD2 as D (5 bases). CDR3 length equals 14 residues. Germline lookup yields CDR1 SNHLY and CDR2 FYNNEI. The V and J ends lost 3 bases and 4 bases respectively, with 10 bases between them. The CDR3 region is CASSEWRSYNEQFF. DNA of the CDR3: TGTGCCAGCAGTGAGTGGAGGTCGTACAATGAGCAGTTCTTC.

The V and J genes are TRBV6-1 and TRBJ2-4, with D unclear. V was clipped by 6 bases and J by 0 bases, with 12 bases between them. This CDR3 has 15 residues. CDR1 and CDR2 (germline): MNHNS, SASEGT. The CDR3 nucleotides are TGTGCCAGCAGGGATACCTCTCTAGCCAAAAACATTCAGTACTTC. This sequence encodes CASRDTSLAKNIQYF.

This clonotype was observed at least ten times. This chain uses TRBV12-3 or TRBV12-4 with TRBJ1-5; D remains ambiguous. The CDR3 sequence is 15 residues long. V was pared by 0 bases and J by 3 bases, with 9 bases between. The CDR3 DNA is TGTGCCAGCAGTTTAGCGGTCGGTTCCAATCAGCCCCAGCATTTT. Its protein is CASSLAVGSNQPQHF.

This clonotype was seen only a few times. The CDR3 loop is CASTLGWGFNYGYTF. In nucleotides, the CDR3 is TGTGCCAGCACTCTTGGGTGGGGATTTAACTATGGCTACACCTTC. The chain joins TRBV6-1 to TRBJ1-2; D ambiguous. This CDR3 region has 15 residues. V lost 7 bases, J lost 1 base, and 16 bases lay in between. Germline V lookup: CDR1 MNHNS, CDR2 SASEGT.

This clonotype occurred many times. This chain connects TRBV7-6 to TRBJ2-1; 12 nucleotides match TRBD2. The CDR3 runs to 13 residues. Unmatched junction bases numbered 5, after V lost 5 bases and J lost 12 bases. In germline, CDR1 is SGHVS, CDR2 FNYEAQ. This CDR3 reads CASSESTSGRQFF. The CDR3, as DNA: TGTGCCAGCAGCGAATCGACTAGCGGGAGGCAGTTCTTC.

This clonotype was detected ten times or more. The genes are TRBV7-3 and TRBJ2-3, with TRBD1 matching over 7 bases. Germline CDR1 is SGHTA and CDR2 is FQGTGA. The CDR3 has 16 amino acids. V trimming: 5 bases; J trimming: 1 base; junction bases outside the gene matches: 9. The CDR3 DNA reads as TGTGCCAGCAGCCTCACAGGGGTTAGTGGCACAGATACGCAGTATTTT. This translates into CASSLTGVSGTDTQYF.